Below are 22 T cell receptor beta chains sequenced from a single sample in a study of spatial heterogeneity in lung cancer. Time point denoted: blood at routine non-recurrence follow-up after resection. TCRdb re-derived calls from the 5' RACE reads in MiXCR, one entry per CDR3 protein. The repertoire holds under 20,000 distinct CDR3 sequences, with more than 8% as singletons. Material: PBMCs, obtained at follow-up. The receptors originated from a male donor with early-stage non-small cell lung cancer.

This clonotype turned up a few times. For the CDR3, the DNA is TGCGCCAGCAGGCAGGACACTAGCGGGGGCTACAATGAGCAGTTCTTC. Its translation: CASRQDTSGGYNEQFF. V usage is TRBV4-1 and J usage is TRBJ2-1; TRBD2 matches 11 bases. Losses at the gene ends were 6 bases for V and 3 bases for J; bases not matched to a gene: 7. Germline V gene data show CDR1 as MGHRA and CDR2 as YSYEKL. There are 16 residues in the CDR3.

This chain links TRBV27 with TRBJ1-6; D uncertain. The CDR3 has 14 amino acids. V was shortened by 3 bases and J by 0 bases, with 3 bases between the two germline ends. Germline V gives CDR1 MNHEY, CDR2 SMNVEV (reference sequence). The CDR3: CASSFNSYNSPLHF. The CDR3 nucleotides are TGTGCCAGCAGTTTCAACTCCTATAATTCACCCCTCCACTTT.

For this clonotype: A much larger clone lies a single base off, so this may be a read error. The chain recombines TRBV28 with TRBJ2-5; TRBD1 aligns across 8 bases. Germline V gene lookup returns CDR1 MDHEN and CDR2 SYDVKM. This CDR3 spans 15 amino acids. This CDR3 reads CVSSENRGVIETQYF. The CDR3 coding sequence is TGTGTCAGCAGTGAAAACAGGGGGGTAATAGAGACCCAGTACTTC.

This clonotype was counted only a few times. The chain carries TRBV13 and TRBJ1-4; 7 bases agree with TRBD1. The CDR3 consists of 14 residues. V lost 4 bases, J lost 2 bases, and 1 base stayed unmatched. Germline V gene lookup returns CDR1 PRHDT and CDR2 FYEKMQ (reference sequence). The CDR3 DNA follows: TGTGCCAGCAGCTCCAGGGGGACTAATGAAAAACTGTTTTTT. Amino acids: CASSSRGTNEKLFF.

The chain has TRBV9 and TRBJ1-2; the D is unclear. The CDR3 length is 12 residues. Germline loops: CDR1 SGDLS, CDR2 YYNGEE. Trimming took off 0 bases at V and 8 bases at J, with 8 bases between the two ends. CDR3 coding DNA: TGTGCCAGCAGCGTAGTTAATGGCGGCTACACCTTC. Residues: CASSVVNGGYTF.

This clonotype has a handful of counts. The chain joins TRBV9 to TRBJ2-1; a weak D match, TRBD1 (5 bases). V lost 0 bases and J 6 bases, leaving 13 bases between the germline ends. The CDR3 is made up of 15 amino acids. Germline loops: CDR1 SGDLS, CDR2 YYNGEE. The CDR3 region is CASSVVVGRSNEQFF. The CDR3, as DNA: TGTGCCAGCAGCGTAGTGGTGGGGCGCAGCAATGAGCAGTTCTTC.

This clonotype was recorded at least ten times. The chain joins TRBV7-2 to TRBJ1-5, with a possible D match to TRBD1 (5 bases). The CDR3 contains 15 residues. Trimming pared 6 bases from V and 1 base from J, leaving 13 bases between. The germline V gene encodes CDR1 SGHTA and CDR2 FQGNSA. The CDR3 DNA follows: TGTGCCAGCAGTTCCCAGGGTCGGAGCAATCAGCCCCAGCATTTT. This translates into CASSSQGRSNQPQHF.

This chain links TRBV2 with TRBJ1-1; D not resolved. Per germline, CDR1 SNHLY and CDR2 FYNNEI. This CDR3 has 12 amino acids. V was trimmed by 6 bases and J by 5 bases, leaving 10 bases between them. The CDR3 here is CASRTWVTEAFF. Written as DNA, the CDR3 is TGTGCCAGCAGGACGTGGGTTACTGAAGCTTTCTTT.

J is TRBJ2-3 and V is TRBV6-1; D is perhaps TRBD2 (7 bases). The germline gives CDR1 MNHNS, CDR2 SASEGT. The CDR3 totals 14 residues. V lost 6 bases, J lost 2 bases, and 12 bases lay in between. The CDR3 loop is CASSAGAATDTQYF. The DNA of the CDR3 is TGTGCCAGCAGCGCGGGGGCTGCCACAGATACGCAGTATTTT.

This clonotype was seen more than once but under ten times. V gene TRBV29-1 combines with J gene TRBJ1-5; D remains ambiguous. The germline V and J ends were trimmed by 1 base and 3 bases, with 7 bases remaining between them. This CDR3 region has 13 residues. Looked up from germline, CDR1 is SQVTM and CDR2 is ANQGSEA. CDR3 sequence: CSVEAGFNQPQHF. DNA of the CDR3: TGCAGCGTTGAAGCCGGCTTCAATCAGCCCCAGCATTTT.

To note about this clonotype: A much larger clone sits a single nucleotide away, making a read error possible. The CDR3 is CASSQDLAVSDRGYTF. Written as DNA, the CDR3 is TGTGCCAGCAGCCAAGATCTTGCAGTGTCTGATCGCGGCTACACCTTC. This sequence joins TRBV14 and TRBJ1-2, with D unresolved. The CDR3 runs to 16 residues. CDR1 is SGHDN, CDR2 FVKESK, per germline. Trimming took off 0 bases at V and 8 bases at J, with 19 bases between the two ends.

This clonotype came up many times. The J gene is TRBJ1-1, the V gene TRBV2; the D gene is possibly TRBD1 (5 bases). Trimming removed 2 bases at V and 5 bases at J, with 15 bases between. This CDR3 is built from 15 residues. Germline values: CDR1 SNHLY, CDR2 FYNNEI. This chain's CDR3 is CASSESKGQWTEAFF. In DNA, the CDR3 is TGTGCCAGCAGTGAATCGAAGGGGCAGTGGACTGAAGCTTTCTTT.

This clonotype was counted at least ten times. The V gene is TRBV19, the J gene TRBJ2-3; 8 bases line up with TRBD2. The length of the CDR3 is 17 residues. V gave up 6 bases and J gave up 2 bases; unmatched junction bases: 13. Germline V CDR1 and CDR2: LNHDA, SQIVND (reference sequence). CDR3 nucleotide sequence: TGTGCCAGTAGGGTGGCGGCGGGAGGCGCGGCCACAGATACGCAGTATTTT. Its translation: CASRVAAGGAATDTQYF.

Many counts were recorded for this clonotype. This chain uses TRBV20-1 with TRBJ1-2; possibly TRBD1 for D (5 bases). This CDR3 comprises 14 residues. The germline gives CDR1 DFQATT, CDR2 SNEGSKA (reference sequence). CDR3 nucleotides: TGCAGCCCAAACATCGGGGGGACTAACTATGGCTACACCTTC. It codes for CSPNIGGTNYGYTF.

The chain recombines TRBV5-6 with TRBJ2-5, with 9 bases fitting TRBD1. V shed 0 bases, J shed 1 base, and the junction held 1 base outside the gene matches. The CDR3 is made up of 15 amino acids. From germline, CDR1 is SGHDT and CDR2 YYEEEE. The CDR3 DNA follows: TGTGCCAGCAGCTTGGCGGGACAGGGCCAAGAGACCCAGTACTTC. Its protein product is CASSLAGQGQETQYF.

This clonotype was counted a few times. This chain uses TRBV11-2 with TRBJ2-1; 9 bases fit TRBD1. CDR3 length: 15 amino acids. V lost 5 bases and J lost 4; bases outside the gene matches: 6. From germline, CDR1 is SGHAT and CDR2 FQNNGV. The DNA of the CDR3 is TGTGCCAGCAGCGCCGACAGGGGGTGGTACAATGAGCAGTTCTTC. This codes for CASSADRGWYNEQFF.

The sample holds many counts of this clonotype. The CDR3 DNA reads as TGTGCCAGCCTCGGGGCAGGGGGCGGTGGTGAAGCTTTCTTT. This gives the protein CASLGAGGGGEAFF. The V and J genes are TRBV7-9 and TRBJ1-1, with TRBD1 matching 8 bases. The CDR3 sequence is 14 residues long. V lost 8 bases to trimming and J lost 7 bases; unmatched junction nucleotides: 12. Germline assignment: CDR1 SEHNR and CDR2 FQNEAQ (reference sequence).

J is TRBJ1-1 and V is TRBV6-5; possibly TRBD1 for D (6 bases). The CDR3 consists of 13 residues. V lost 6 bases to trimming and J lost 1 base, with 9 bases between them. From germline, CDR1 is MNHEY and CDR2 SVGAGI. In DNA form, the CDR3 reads TGTGCCAGCAGCCACAGGGAGAACACTGAAGCTTTCTTT. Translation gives CASSHRENTEAFF.

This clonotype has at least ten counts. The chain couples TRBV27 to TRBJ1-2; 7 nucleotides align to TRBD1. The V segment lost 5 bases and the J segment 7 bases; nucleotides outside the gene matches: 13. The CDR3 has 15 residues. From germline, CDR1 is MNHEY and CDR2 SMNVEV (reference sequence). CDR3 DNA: TGTGCCAGCAGTCTCCGGGCAGGGGGGTTTGTTGGCTACACCTTC. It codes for CASSLRAGGFVGYTF.

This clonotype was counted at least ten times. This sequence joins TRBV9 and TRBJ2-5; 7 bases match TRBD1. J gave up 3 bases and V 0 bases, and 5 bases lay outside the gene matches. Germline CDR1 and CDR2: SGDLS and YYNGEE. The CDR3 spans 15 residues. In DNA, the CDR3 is TGTGCCAGCAGCGTAGCGACAGGGTGGAAAGAGACCCAGTACTTC. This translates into CASSVATGWKETQYF. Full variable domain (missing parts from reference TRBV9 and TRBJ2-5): DSGVTQTPKHLITATGQRVTLRCSPRSGDLSVYWYQQSLDQGLQFLIQYYNGEERAKGNILERFSAQQFPDLHSELNLSSLELGDSALYFCASSVATGWKETQYFGPGTRLLVL.

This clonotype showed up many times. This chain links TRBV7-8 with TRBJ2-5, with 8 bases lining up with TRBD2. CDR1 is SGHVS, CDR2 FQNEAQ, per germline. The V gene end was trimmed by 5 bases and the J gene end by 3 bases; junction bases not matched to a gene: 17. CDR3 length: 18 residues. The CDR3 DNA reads TGTGCCAGCAGCCCGTACAGGGTTTCAGCGGGAGCGGAAGAGACCCAGTACTTC. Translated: CASSPYRVSAGAEETQYF.

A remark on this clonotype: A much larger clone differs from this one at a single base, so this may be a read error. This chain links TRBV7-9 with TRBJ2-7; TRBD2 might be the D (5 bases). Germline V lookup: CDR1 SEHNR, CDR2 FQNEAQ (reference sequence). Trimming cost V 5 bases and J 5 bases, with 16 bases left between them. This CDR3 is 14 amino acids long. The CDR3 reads CASSPSTSSDEQYF. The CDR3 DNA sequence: TGTGCCAGCAGCCCGAGTACTAGTTCAGACGAGCAGTACTTC. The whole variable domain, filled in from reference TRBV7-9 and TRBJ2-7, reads DTGVSQNPRHKITKRGQNVTFRCDPISEHNRLYWYRQTLGQGPEFLTYFQNEAQLEKSRLLSDRFSAERPKGSFSTLEIQRTEQGDSAMYLCASSPSTSSDEQYFGPGTRLTVT.